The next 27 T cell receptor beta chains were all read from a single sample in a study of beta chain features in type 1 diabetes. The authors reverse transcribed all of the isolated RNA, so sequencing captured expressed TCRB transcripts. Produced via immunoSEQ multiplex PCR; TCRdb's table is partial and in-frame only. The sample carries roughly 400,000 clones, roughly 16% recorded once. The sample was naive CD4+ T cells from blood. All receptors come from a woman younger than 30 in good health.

CDR3 coding DNA: TGTGCCTCCCGAACAGGATCGGAGACCCAGTACTTC. It codes for CASRTGSETQYF. V gene TRBV10-3 combines with J gene TRBJ2-5; a possible D gene is TRBD1 (5 bases). V was trimmed by 11 bases and J by 5 bases, leaving 15 bases between them. Germline loops: CDR1 ENHRY, CDR2 SYGVKD. The CDR3 is 12 amino acids.

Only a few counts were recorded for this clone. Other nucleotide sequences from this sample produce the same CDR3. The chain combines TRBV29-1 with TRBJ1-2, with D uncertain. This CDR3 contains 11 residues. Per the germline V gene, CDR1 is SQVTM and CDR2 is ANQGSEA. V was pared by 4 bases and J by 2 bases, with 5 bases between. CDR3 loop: CSVVVNYGYTF. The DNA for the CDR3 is TGCAGCGTTGTCGTAAACTATGGCTACACCTTC.

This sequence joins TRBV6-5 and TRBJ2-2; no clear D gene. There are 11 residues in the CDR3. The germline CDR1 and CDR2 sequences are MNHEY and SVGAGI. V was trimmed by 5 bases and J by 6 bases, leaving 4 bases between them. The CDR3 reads CASSGPGELFF. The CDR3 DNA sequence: TGTGCCAGCAGTGGGCCCGGGGAGCTGTTTTTT.

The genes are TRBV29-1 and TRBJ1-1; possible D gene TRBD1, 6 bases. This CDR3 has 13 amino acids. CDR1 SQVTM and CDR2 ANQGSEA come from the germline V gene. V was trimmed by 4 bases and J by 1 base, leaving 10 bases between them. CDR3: CSVGPDRNTEAFF. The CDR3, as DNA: TGCAGCGTTGGACCGGACAGGAACACTGAAGCTTTCTTT.

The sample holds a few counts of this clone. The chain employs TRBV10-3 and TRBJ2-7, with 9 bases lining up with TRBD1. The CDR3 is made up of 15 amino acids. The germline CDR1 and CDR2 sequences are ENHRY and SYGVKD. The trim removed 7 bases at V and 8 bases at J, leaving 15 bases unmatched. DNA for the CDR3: TGTGCCATCACCCCAGGGGGGACAGGGATGGGCCAGCAGTACTTC. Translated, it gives CAITPGGTGMGQQYF.

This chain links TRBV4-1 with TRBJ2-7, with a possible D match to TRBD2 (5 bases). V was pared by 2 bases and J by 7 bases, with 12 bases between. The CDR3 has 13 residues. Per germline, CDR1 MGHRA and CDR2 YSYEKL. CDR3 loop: CASSQRGIGEQYF. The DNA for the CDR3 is TGCGCCAGCAGCCAAAGAGGGATTGGGGAGCAGTACTTC.

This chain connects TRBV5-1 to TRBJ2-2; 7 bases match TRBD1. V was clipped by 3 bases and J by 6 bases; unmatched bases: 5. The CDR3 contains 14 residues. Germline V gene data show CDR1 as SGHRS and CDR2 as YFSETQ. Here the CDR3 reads CASSWIQGPGELFF. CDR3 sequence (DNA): TGCGCCAGCAGCTGGATACAGGGGCCCGGGGAGCTGTTTTTT.

This CDR3 reads CASSPYRTRSQETQYF. The CDR3 coding sequence is TGTGCCAGCAGTCCGTATCGGACTAGGTCCCAAGAGACCCAGTACTTC. The chain recombines TRBV7-2 with TRBJ2-5; 7 bases match TRBD2. Losses at the gene ends were 6 bases for V and 1 base for J; bases not matched to a gene: 11. The CDR3 sequence is 16 residues long. Germline values: CDR1 SGHTA, CDR2 FQGNSA.

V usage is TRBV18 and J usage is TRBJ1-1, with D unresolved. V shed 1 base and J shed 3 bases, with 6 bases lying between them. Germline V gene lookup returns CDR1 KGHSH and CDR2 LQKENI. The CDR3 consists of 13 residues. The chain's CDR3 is CASSPLEYTEAFF. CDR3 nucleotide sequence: TGTGCCAGCTCACCACTCGAGTACACTGAAGCTTTCTTT. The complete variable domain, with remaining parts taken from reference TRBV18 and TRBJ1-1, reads NAGVMQNPRHLVRRRGQEARLRCSPMKGHSHVYWYRQLPEEGLKFMVYLQKENIIDESGMPKERFSAEFPKEGPSILRIQQVVRGDSAAYFCASSPLEYTEAFFGQGTRLTVV.

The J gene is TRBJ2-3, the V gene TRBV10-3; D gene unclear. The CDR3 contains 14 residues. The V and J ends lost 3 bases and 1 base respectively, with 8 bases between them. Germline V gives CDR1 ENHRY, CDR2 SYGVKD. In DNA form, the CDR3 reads TGTGCCATCAGTGACGACACCGGCACAGATACGCAGTATTTT. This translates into CAISDDTGTDTQYF.

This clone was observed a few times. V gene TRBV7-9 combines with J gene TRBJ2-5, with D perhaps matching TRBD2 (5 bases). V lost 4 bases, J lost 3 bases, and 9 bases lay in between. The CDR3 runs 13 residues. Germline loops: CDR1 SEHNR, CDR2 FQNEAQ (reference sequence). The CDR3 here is CASSYGMKETQYF. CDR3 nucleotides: TGTGCCAGCAGCTACGGGATGAAAGAGACCCAGTACTTC. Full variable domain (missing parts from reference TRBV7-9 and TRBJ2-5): DTGVSQNPRHKITKRGQNVTFRCDPISEHNRLYWYRQTLGQGPEFLTYFQNEAQLEKSRLLSDRFSAERPKGSFSTLEIQRTEQGDSAMYLCASSYGMKETQYFGPGTRLLVL.

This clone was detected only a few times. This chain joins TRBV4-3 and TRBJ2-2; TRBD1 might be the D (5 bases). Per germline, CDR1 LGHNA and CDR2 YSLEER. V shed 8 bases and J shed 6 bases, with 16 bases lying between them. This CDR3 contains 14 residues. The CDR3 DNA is TGCGCCAGCGCCGGCAGTCCCAGGGCCGGGGAGCTGTTTTTT. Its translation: CASAGSPRAGELFF.

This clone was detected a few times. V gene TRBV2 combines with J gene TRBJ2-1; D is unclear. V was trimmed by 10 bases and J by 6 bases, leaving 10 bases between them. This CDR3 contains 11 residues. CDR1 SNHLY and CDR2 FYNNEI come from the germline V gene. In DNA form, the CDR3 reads TGTGCCACCTCAGTTCTCAATGAGCAGTTCTTC. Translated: CATSVLNEQFF.

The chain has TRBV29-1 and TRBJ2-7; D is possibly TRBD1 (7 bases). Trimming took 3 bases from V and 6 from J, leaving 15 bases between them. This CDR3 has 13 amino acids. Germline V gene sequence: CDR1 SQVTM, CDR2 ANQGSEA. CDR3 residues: CSVEGQGGFEQYF. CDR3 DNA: TGCAGCGTTGAGGGGCAGGGGGGCTTCGAGCAGTACTTC.

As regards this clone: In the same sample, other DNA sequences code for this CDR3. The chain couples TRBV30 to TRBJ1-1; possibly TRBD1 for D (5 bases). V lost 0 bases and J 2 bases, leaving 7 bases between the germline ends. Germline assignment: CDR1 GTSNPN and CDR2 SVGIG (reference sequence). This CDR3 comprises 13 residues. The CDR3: CAWSVQGNTEAFF. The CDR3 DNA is TGTGCCTGGAGTGTCCAGGGTAACACTGAAGCTTTCTTT.

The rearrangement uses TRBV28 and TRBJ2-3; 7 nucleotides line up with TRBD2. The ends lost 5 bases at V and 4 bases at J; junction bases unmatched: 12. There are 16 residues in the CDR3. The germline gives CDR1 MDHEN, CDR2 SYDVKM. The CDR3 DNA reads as TGTGCCAGCAGTCTTACTCCCAGTCGGGGGGCAGATACGCAGTATTTT. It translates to CASSLTPSRGADTQYF. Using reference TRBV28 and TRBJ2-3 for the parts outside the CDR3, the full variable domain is DVKVTQSSRYLVKRTGEKVFLECVQDMDHENMFWYRQDPGLGLRLIYFSYDVKMKEKGDIPEGYSVSREKKERFSLILESASTNQTSMYLCASSLTPSRGADTQYFGPGTRLTVL.

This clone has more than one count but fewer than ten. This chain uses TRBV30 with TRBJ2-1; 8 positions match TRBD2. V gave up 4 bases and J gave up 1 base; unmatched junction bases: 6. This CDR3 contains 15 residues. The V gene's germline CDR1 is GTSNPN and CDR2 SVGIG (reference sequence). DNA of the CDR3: TGTGCCTGGACTAGCGGGCCGGCATCCTACAATGAGCAGTTCTTC. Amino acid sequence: CAWTSGPASYNEQFF.

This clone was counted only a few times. CDR3 DNA: TGTGCCACCAGCAGGTCCTTAGCCGGGGAGCTGTTTTTT. Protein product: CATSRSLAGELFF. The chain recombines TRBV15 with TRBJ2-2; D gene unclear. This CDR3 comprises 13 residues. V was clipped by 3 bases and J by 6 bases, with 8 bases between them. CDR1 LNHNV and CDR2 YYDKDF come from the germline V gene (reference sequence).

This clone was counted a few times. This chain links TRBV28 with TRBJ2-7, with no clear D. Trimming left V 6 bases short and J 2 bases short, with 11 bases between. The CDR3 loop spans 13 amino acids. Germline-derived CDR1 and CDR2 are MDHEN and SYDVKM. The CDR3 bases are TGTGCCAGCAGGTCTACAGAAACCTACGAGCAGTACTTC. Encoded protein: CASRSTETYEQYF. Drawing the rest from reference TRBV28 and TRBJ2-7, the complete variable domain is DVKVTQSSRYLVKRTGEKVFLECVQDMDHENMFWYRQDPGLGLRLIYFSYDVKMKEKGDIPEGYSVSREKKERFSLILESASTNQTSMYLCASRSTETYEQYFGPGTRLTVT.

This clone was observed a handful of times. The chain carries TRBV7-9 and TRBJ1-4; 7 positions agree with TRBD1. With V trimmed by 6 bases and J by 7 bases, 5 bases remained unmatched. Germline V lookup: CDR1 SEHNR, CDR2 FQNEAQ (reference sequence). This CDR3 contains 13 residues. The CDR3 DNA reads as TGTGCCAGCAGAAGGGGGCAGGGTGAAAAACTGTTTTTT. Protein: CASRRGQGEKLFF.

CDR3: CATRPRTQNYGYTF. CDR3 nucleotide sequence: TGTGCCACCCGTCCAAGGACTCAAAACTATGGCTACACCTTC. This chain links TRBV19 with TRBJ1-2, with D unresolved. Germline CDR1 is LNHDA and CDR2 is SQIVND (reference sequence). The ends were cut back, 10 bases at V and 2 bases at J, with 17 bases in the middle. The CDR3 totals 14 residues.

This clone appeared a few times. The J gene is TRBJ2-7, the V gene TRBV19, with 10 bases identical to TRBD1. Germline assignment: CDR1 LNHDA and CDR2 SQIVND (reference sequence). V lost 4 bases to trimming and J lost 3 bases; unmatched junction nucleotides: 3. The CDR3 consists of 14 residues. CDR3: CASSTGTGVYEQYF. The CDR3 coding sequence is TGTGCCAGTAGTACCGGGACAGGGGTCTACGAGCAGTACTTC.

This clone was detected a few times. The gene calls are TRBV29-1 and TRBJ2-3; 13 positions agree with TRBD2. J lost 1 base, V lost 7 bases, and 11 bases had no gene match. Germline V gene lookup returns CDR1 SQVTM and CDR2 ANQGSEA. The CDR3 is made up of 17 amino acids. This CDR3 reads CSAQGHGLAGGTDTQYF. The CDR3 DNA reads TGCAGCGCCCAAGGTCACGGACTAGCGGGAGGCACAGATACGCAGTATTTT.

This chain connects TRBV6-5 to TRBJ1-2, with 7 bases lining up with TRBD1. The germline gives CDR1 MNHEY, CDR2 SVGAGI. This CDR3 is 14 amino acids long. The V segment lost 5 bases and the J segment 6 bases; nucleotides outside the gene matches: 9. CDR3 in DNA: TGTGCCAGCAGTCTTACAGACAGGGTCGATGGCTACACCTTC. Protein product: CASSLTDRVDGYTF.

The CDR3 region has the DNA TGCAGCGTAGCGACTAGCGGGAGGGCCTCCGAGCAGTACTTC. Its protein is CSVATSGRASEQYF. This sequence joins TRBV29-1 and TRBJ2-7; 14 nucleotides align to TRBD2. Germline-derived CDR1 and CDR2 are SQVTM and ANQGSEA. The length of the CDR3 is 14 residues. V gave up 6 bases and J gave up 6 bases; unmatched junction bases: 7.

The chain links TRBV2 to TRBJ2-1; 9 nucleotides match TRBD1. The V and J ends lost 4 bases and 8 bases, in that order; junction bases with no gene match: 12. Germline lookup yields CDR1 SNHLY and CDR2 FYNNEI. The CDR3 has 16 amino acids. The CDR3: CASSGWGTGSVDEQFF. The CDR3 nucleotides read TGTGCCAGCAGTGGTTGGGGGACAGGGTCAGTGGATGAGCAGTTCTTC.

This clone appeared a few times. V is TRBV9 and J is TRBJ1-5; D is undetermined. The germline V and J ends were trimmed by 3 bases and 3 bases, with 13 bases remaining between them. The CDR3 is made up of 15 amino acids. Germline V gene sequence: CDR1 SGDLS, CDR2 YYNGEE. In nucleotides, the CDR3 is TGTGCCAGCAGCGGCAGGACTGGTTACAATCAGCCCCAGCATTTT. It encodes CASSGRTGYNQPQHF.